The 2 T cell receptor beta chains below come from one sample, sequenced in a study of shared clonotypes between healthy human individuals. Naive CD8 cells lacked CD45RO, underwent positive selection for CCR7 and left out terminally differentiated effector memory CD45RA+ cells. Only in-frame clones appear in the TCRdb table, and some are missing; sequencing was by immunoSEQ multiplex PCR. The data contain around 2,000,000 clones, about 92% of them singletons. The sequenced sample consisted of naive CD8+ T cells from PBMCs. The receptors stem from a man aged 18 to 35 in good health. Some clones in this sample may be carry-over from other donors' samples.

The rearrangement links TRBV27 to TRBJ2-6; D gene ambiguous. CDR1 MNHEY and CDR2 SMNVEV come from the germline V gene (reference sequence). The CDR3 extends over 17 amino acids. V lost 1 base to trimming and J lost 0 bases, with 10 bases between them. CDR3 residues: CASSLWLPSSGANVLTF. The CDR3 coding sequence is TGTGCCAGCAGTTTATGGCTACCGAGCTCTGGGGCCAACGTCCTGACTTTC.

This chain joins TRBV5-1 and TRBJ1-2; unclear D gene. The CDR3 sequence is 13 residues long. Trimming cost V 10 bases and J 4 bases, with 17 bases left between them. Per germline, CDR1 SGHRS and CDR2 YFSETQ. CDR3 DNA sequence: TGCGCCGACGGGCGGAAAGGACCCTATGGCTACACCTTC. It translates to CADGRKGPYGYTF.